This is a list of T cell receptor beta chains from one sample in a study of response to subunit inactivated influenza vaccine. Each CDR3 protein is one row after TCRdb ran MiXCR on the RT-PCR reads. The sample consists of hundreds of thousands of distinct CDR3 sequences, 14% of them appearing once. The sequenced sample was PBMCs from blood, obtained roughly 2 weeks before vaccination. The receptors stem from a man in his forties or fifties who received an inactivated influenza vaccine. The CDR3 runs from the conserved cysteine through the conserved F or W. D genes are given only for firm matches. Size is stated for part of the rows, as once, few or many counts, or as a class when the clone is expanded.

CDR3 length,D gene,J gene,V gene,clone size,CDR3 protein,CDR3 DNA
11,-,TRBJ2-1,TRBV11-2,-,CASSQTYEQFF,TGTGCCAGCAGCCAAACATATGAGCAGTTCTTC
15,TRBD1,TRBJ2-1,TRBV7-6,many,CASSLPGQGFNEQFF,TGTGCCAGCAGCTTACCCGGACAGGGCTTCAATGAGCAGTTCTTC
13,TRBD2,TRBJ2-7,TRBV6-1,few,CASSGLASYEQYF,TGTGCCAGCAGTGGACTAGCCTCTTACGAGCAGTACTTC
15,TRBD1,TRBJ2-1,TRBV10-3,-,CAISEIVQGANEQFF,TGTGCCATCAGTGAAATTGTACAGGGGGCCAATGAGCAGTTCTTC
13,-,TRBJ2-7,TRBV3-1,once,CASRQGASYEQYF,TGTGCCAGCAGGCAAGGGGCGTCATACGAGCAGTACTTC
15,TRBD2,TRBJ2-2,TRBV20-1,many,CSARASGGFTGELFF,TGCAGTGCTAGAGCTAGCGGGGGATTTACCGGGGAGCTGTTTTTT
15,-,TRBJ2-7,TRBV6-1,few,CASSETGLLTYEQYF,TGTGCCAGCAGTGAGACAGGCCTATTAACCTACGAGCAGTACTTC
16,-,TRBJ2-1,TRBV12-3/TRBV12-4,many,CASSLGWAVSYNEQFF,TGTGCCAGCAGTTTAGGGTGGGCAGTCTCCTACAATGAGCAGTTCTTC
14,-,TRBJ1-4,TRBV7-8,few,CASSPRGANEKLFF,TGTGCCAGCAGCCCTCGGGGTGCTAATGAAAAACTGTTTTTT
15,-,TRBJ1-6,TRBV6-1,-,CASSVQQGFYSPLHF,TGTGCCAGCAGTGTACAACAGGGATTTTATTCACCCCTCCACTTT
13,TRBD1,TRBJ1-2,TRBV12-3/TRBV12-4,few,CASSKDRVDGYTF,TGTGCCAGCAGCAAAGACAGGGTTGACGGCTACACCTTC
15,-,TRBJ2-7,TRBV6-2/TRBV6-3,few,CASRTTTAEVYEQYF,TGTGCCAGCAGAACTACTACAGCGGAGGTCTACGAGCAGTACTTC
15,TRBD1,TRBJ1-1,TRBV9,few,CASSAAGTGGTEAFF,TGTGCCAGCAGCGCCGCCGGGACAGGGGGAACTGAAGCTTTCTTT
14,-,TRBJ1-2,TRBV25-1,many,CASSDNLSGLGYTF,TGTGCCAGCAGTGATAATTTAAGTGGCTTGGGCTACACCTTC
14,TRBD1,TRBJ1-3,TRBV2,once,CASRTGTGVNTIYF,TGTGCCAGCAGGACCGGGACAGGCGTAAACACCATATATTTT
13,-,TRBJ2-5,TRBV15,-,CATSRAGSGTQYF,TGTGCCACCAGCAGAGCGGGGTCAGGGACCCAGTACTTC
12,-,TRBJ2-5,TRBV7-2,-,CASRLYGETQYF,TGTGCCAGCAGGTTATACGGAGAGACCCAGTACTTC
14,-,TRBJ2-6,TRBV19,-,CASTPDYTANVLTF,TGTGCCAGTACCCCGGACTATACGGCCAACGTCCTGACTTTC
13,-,TRBJ2-2,TRBV5-1,-,CASSAEGTGELFF,TGCGCCAGCAGCGCGGAAGGGACCGGGGAGCTGTTTTTT
14,-,TRBJ1-5,TRBV12-3/TRBV12-4,-,CASSFGERNQPQHF,TGTGCCAGCAGTTTTGGAGAACGCAATCAGCCCCAGCATTTT
12,-,TRBJ2-1,TRBV7-9,many,CASSFAGNEQFF,TGTGCCAGCAGCTTTGCAGGCAATGAGCAGTTCTTC
15,-,TRBJ2-2,TRBV5-1,-,CASSFDRTPTGELFF,TGCGCCAGCAGCTTCGATAGGACCCCCACCGGGGAGCTGTTTTTT
16,TRBD2,TRBJ2-2,TRBV5-5,few,CASSLNSGSVTGELFF,TGTGCCAGCAGCTTGAATAGCGGGAGCGTCACCGGGGAGCTGTTTTTT
14,-,TRBJ2-7,TRBV14,few,CASSAVGSSYEQYF,TGTGCCAGCAGCGCCGTAGGCAGCTCCTACGAGCAGTACTTC
12,-,TRBJ2-7,TRBV29-1,few,CTVDSVSYEQYF,TGCACCGTTGACAGCGTAAGCTACGAGCAGTACTTC
13,-,TRBJ1-1,TRBV28,few,CASDSGGNTEAFF,TGTGCCAGCGACTCGGGGGGGAACACTGAAGCTTTCTTT
16,-,TRBJ2-3,TRBV20-1,few,CSARDPRGHFTDTQYF,TGCAGTGCTAGAGATCCGCGAGGACATTTCACAGATACGCAGTATTTT
16,TRBD2,TRBJ2-3,TRBV2,few,CASRERLAEYTDTQYF,TGTGCCAGCAGAGAACGACTAGCGGAGTACACAGATACGCAGTATTTT
13,-,TRBJ2-5,TRBV18,few,CASSQSSQETQYF,TGTGCCAGCTCACAGAGTTCCCAAGAGACCCAGTACTTC
16,-,TRBJ2-3,TRBV5-1,-,CASSSKDWTNTDTQYF,TGCGCCAGCAGCTCGAAGGACTGGACCAACACAGATACGCAGTATTTT
15,TRBD1,TRBJ2-7,TRBV4-1,few,CASSHAGTGRYEQYF,TGCGCCAGCAGCCACGCCGGGACAGGGAGATACGAGCAGTACTTC